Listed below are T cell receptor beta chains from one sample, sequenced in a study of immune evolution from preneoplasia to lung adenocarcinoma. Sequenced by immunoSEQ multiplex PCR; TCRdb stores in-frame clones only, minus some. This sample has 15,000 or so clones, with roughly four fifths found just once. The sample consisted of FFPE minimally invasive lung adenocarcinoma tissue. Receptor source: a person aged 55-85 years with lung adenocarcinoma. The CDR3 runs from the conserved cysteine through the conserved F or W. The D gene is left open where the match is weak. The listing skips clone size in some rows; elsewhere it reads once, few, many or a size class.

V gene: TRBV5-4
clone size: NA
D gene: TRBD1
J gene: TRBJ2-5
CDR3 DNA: TGTGCCAGCAGCTCACCGACAGGGTTGGGGGAGACCCAGTACTTC
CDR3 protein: CASSSPTGLGETQYF

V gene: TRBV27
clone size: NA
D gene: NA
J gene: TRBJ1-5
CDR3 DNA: TGTGCCAGCAGTTCAGGGACAAGAGGAAGCAATCAGCCCCAGCATTTT
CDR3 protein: CASSSGTRGSNQPQHF

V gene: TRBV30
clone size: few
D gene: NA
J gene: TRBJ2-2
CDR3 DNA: TGTGCCTGGAGTGTATTAGGGGCCAACACCGGGGAGCTGTTTTTT
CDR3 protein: CAWSVLGANTGELFF

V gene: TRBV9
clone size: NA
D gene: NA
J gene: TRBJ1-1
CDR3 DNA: TGTGCCAGCAGCGTAGCGGGCAGCACTGAAGCTTTCTTT
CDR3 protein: CASSVAGSTEAFF

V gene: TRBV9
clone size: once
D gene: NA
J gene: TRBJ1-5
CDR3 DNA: TGTGCCAGCAGCGTAGGGGACCGGGATGTGGAGCCCCAGCATTTT
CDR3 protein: CASSVGDRDVEPQHF

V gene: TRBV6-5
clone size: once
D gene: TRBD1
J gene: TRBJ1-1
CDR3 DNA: TGTGCCAGCAGTTCGACAGGGGCGGGGAACACTGAAGCTTTCTTT
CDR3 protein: CASSSTGAGNTEAFF

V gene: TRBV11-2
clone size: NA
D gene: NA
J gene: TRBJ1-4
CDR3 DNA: TGTGCCAGCAGCTTAGTGGGGTTGACTAATGAAAAACTGTTTTTT
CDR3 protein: CASSLVGLTNEKLFF

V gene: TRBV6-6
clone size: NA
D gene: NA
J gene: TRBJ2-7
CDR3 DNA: TGTGCCAGCAGTTATACCCGGGACTACGAGCAGTACTTC
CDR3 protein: CASSYTRDYEQYF

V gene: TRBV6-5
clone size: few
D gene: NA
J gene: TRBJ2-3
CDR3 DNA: TGTGCCACCTCAAGGCAGGGTTCGAGGGATACGCAGTATTTT
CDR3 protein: CATSRQGSRDTQYF

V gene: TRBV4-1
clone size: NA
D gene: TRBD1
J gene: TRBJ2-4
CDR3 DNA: TGCGCCAGCAGCCAAGCGGGACAGGGAAGGAACATTCAGTACTTC
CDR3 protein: CASSQAGQGRNIQYF

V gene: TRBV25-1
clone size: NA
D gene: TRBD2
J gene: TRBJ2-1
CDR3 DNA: TGTGCCAGCAGTGAGGGGACTAGCGGGAGGACTTCCTACAATGAGCAGTTCTTC
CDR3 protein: CASSEGTSGRTSYNEQFF

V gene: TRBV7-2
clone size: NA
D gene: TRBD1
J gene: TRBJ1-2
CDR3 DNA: TGTGCCAGCAGCATTTACCGGGACAGGGGGCAAGGCTACACCTTC
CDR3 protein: CASSIYRDRGQGYTF

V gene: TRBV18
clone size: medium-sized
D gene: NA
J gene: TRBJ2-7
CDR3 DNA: TGTGCCAGCTCACCCTTACCGATCCCAGCATCCTCCTACGAGCAGTACTTC
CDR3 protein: CASSPLPIPASSYEQYF

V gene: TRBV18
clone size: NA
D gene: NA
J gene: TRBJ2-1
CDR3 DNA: TGTGCCAGCTCGTCTACTCAACGCTCCTACAATGAGCAGTTCTTC
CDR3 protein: CASSSTQRSYNEQFF

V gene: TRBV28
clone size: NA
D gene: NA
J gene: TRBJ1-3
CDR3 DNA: TGTGCCAGCAGTCCCAGTGGTCCGGGGACCTCTGGAAACACCATATATTTT
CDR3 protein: CASSPSGPGTSGNTIYF

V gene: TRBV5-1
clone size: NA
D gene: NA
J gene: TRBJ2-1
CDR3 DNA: TGCGCCAGCAGGTGGGCAGAGGGGGGCCATGAGCAGTTCTTC
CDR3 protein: CASRWAEGGHEQFF

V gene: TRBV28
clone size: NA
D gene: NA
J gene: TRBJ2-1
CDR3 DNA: TGTGCCAGCAGTTTAGCCCGGGGCCCCTCCTACAATGAGCAGTTCTTC
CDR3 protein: CASSLARGPSYNEQFF

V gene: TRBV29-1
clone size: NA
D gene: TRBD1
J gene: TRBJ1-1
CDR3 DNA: TGCAGCGTTGAAGGCCCGAGGGGGCTGGGCACTGAAGCTTTCTTT
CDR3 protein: CSVEGPRGLGTEAFF

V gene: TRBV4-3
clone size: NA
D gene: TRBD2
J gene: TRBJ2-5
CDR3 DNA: TGCGCCAGCAGCCAGGGGGGACTAGCGGGGCAAGAGACCCAGTACTTC
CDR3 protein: CASSQGGLAGQETQYF

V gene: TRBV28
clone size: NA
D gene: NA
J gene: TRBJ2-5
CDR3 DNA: TGTGCCAGCAGTCCGCTGGGACAGCTAGGAGCGGGAAGTGAGACCCAGTACTTC
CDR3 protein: CASSPLGQLGAGSETQYF

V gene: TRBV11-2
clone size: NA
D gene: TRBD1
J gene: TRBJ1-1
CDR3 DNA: TGTGCCAGCAGCTCCGGACAGGGAATGAACACTGAAGCTTTCTTT
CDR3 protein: CASSSGQGMNTEAFF

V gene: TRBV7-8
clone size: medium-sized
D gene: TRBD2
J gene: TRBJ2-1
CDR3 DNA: TGTGCCAGCAGCCCGACTAGCGGGGATTACAATGAGCAGTTCTTC
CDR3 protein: CASSPTSGDYNEQFF